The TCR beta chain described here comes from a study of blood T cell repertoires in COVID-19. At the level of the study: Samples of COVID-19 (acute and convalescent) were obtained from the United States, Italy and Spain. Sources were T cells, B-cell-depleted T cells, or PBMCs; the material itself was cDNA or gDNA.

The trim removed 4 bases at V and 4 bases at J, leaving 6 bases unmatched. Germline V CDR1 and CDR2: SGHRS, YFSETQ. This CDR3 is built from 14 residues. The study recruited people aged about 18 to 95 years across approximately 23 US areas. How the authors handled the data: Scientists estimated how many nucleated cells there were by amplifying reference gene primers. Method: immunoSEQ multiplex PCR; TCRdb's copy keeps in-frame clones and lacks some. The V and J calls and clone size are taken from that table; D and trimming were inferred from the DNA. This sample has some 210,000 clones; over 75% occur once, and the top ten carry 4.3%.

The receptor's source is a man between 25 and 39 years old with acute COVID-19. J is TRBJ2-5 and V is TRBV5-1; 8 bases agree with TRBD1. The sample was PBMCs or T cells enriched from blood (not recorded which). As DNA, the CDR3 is TGCGCCAGCAGCACGGACAGGGCGGGAGAGACCCAGTACTTC. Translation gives CASSTDRAGETQYF.